One and the same sample provided the 13 T cell receptor beta chains below, sequenced in a study of blood T cell repertoires in COVID-19. Repertoires were generated with immunoSEQ multiplex PCR, while TCRdb's copy carries only in-frame clones and drops some. The sample yields fewer than 300,000 clones, about four fifths seen once. The sequencing sample was made of PBMCs or T cells enriched from blood (not recorded which). The receptors were gathered from a man aged 35 to 55 who had been exposed to COVID-19.

This CDR3 reads CASSLSGGKGYTF. CDR3 nucleotide sequence: TGTGCCAGCAGTTTATCAGGGGGCAAAGGCTACACCTTC. The rearrangement uses TRBV12-3 or TRBV12-4 and TRBJ1-2, with 8 positions matching TRBD1. After removal of 2 bases from V and 8 bases from J, the junction contained 4 bases not matched to a gene. CDR3 size: 13 residues.

The chain is built from TRBV27 and TRBJ2-3; D not resolved. V lost 4 bases and J lost 2, with 4 bases in between. Germline CDR1 is MNHEY and CDR2 is SMNVEV (reference sequence). The CDR3 covers 12 residues. The CDR3 DNA is TGTGCCAGCAGTTCCAACACAGATACGCAGTATTTT. Its protein is CASSSNTDTQYF.

The gene calls are TRBV18 and TRBJ1-2; D remains unclear. V lost 1 base, J lost 8 bases, and 11 bases lay in between. CDR1 and CDR2 (germline): KGHSH, LQKENI. There are 13 residues in the CDR3. CDR3 bases: TGTGCCAGCTCACCACAGGAGGTTGAAGGCTACACCTTC. Translating gives CASSPQEVEGYTF.

This chain uses TRBV2 with TRBJ1-2; D remains unclear. The germline V gene encodes CDR1 SNHLY and CDR2 FYNNEI. V was cut by 6 bases and J by 7 bases, with 21 bases left in between. The CDR3 runs 15 residues. The CDR3 sequence is CASSGAARGDIGYTF. The CDR3 DNA reads TGTGCCAGCAGCGGAGCGGCCCGGGGAGATATTGGCTACACCTTC.

The chain is built from TRBV6-5 and TRBJ2-2; 10 bases are a match to TRBD2. The CDR3 consists of 14 residues. Germline V gives CDR1 MNHEY, CDR2 SVGAGI. With 7 bases clipped from V and 7 bases from J, the junction kept 6 bases outside the gene matches. CDR3 region: CASISGRAHGELFF. DNA for the CDR3: TGTGCCAGCATAAGCGGGAGGGCCCACGGGGAGCTGTTTTTT.

This clone was counted once. The V and J genes are TRBV27 and TRBJ1-1; D perhaps matches TRBD1 (6 bases). The CDR3 spans 14 residues. Trimming took 5 bases from V and 7 from J, leaving 17 bases between them. From germline, CDR1 is MNHEY and CDR2 SMNVEV (reference sequence). The CDR3: CASSPSTGLGEAFF. The CDR3 DNA reads as TGTGCCAGCAGTCCATCGACAGGCTTAGGTGAAGCTTTCTTT.

CDR3 loop: CASSQGTGDGYTF. The CDR3 DNA follows: TGCGCCAGCAGCCAGGGGACAGGGGACGGCTACACCTTC. The chain joins TRBV4-1 to TRBJ1-2; 10 bases fit TRBD1. V shed 3 bases, J shed 8 bases, and the junction held 3 bases outside the gene matches. The CDR3 sequence is 13 residues long. CDR1 MGHRA and CDR2 YSYEKL come from the germline V gene.

The genes are TRBV5-1 and TRBJ2-3; 8 bases agree with TRBD2. The CDR3 consists of 17 residues. V lost 3 bases to trimming and J lost 1 base; unmatched junction nucleotides: 10. Germline CDR1 and CDR2: SGHRS and YFSETQ. CDR3 in DNA: TGCGCCAGCAGCTCCTTTGGAACTAGCGGAGGCACAGATACGCAGTATTTT. This translates into CASSSFGTSGGTDTQYF.

The genes are TRBV5-4 and TRBJ2-1; 7 bases are shared with TRBD1. Germline CDR1 is SGHNT and CDR2 is YYREEE (reference sequence). This CDR3 is built from 13 residues. The V segment lost 3 bases and the J segment 7 bases; nucleotides outside the gene matches: 4. CDR3 sequence: CASSYDRANEQFF. The CDR3 nucleotides are TGTGCCAGCAGCTACGACAGGGCGAATGAGCAGTTCTTC.

The gene calls are TRBV19 and TRBJ2-3, with D possibly matching TRBD1 (6 bases). The CDR3 sequence is 13 residues long. The germline CDR1 and CDR2 sequences are LNHDA and SQIVND (reference sequence). Trimming cost V 3 bases and J 6 bases, with 10 bases left between them. The CDR3 nucleotides are TGTGCCAGTAGTATGGGACACCGGGATACGCAGTATTTT. Amino acid sequence: CASSMGHRDTQYF.

The V gene is TRBV11-3, the J gene TRBJ2-2; tentative D call: TRBD2 (5 bases). This CDR3 has 14 residues. Germline CDR1 and CDR2: SGHNT and YENEEA. V was trimmed by 5 bases and J by 6 bases, leaving 13 bases between them. CDR3 amino acids: CASSPDERAGELFF. CDR3 in DNA: TGTGCCAGCAGCCCTGACGAGAGGGCCGGGGAGCTGTTTTTT.

V is TRBV27 and J is TRBJ1-2, with a tentative D call TRBD1 (5 bases). Trimming left V 6 bases short and J 7 bases short, with 30 bases between. The V gene's germline CDR1 is MNHEY and CDR2 SMNVEV (reference sequence). The CDR3 runs to 18 residues. The CDR3 region is CASRKAVTGGARDGGYTF. The CDR3 DNA reads as TGTGCCAGCAGAAAAGCCGTAACAGGAGGGGCCAGGGATGGTGGCTACACCTTC.

This sequence joins TRBV18 and TRBJ2-6; 10 bases align to TRBD1. Germline V lookup: CDR1 KGHSH, CDR2 LQKENI. With V trimmed by 2 bases and J by 4 bases, 8 bases remained unmatched. The CDR3 totals 18 residues. The CDR3 here is CASSPGTGATGGANVLTF. The CDR3 DNA reads TGTGCCAGCTCACCAGGGACAGGGGCCACGGGGGGGGCCAACGTCCTGACTTTC.